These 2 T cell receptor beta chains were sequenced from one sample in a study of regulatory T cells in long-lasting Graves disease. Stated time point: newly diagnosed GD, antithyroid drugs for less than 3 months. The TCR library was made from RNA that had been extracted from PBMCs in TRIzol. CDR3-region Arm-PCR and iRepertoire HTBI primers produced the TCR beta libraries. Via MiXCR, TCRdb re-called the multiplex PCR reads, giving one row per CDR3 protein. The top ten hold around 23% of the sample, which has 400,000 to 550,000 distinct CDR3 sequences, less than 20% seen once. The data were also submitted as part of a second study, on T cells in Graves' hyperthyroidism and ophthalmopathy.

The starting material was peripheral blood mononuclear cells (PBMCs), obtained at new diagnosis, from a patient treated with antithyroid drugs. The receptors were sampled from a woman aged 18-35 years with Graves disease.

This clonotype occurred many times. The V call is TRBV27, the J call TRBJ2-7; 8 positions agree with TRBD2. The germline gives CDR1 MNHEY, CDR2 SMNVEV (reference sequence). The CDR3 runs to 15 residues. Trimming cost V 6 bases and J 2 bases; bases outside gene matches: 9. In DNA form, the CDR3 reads TGTGCCAGCAGCCTAACGGGGGGGGCGACCTACGAGCAGTACTTC. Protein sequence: CASSLTGGATYEQYF.

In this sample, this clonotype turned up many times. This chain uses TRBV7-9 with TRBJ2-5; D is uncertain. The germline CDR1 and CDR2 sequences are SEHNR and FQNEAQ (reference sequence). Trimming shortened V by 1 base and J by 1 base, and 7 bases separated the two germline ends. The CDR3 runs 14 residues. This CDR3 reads CASSLGAPQETQYF. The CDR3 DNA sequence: TGTGCCAGCAGCTTAGGTGCGCCCCAAGAGACCCAGTACTTC.